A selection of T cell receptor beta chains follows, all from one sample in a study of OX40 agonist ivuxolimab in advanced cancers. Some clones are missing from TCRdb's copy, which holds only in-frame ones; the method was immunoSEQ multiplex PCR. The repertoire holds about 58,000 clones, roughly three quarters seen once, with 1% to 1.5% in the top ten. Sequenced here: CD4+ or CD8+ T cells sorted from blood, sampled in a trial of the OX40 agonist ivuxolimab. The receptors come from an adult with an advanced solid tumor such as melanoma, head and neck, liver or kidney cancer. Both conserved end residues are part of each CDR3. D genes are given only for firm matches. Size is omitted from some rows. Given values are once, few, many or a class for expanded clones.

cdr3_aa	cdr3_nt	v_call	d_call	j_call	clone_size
CASSLRDRNYGYTF	TGTGCCAGCAGTTTACGGGACAGGAACTATGGCTACACCTTC	TRBV28	TRBD1	TRBJ1-2	-
CAISAGDYQPQHF	TGTGCCATCAGTGCGGGGGACTATCAGCCCCAGCATTTT	TRBV10-3	-	TRBJ1-5	-
CASRRGQGNEKLFF	TGTGCCAGCAGGCGCGGACAGGGGAATGAAAAACTGTTTTTT	TRBV28	TRBD1	TRBJ1-4	-
CASSQDQSQAGGEQYF	TGCGCCAGCAGCCAAGATCAGAGTCAGGCGGGGGGCGAGCAGTACTTC	TRBV4-1	TRBD2	TRBJ2-7	-
CASSPQGENSPLHF	TGTGCCAGCTCACCACAGGGGGAGAATTCACCCCTCCACTTT	TRBV18	-	TRBJ1-6	-
CASSRDRVIAGNTIYF	TGTGCCAGCAGCCGGGACAGGGTTATCGCTGGAAACACCATATATTTT	TRBV2	TRBD1	TRBJ1-3	-
CASSYGAGSNYGYTF	TGTGCCAGCAGTTACGGGGCAGGGTCTAACTATGGCTACACCTTC	TRBV6-6	-	TRBJ1-2	-
CASTDQNTIYF	TGCGCCAGCACCGATCAAAACACCATATATTTT	TRBV5-1	-	TRBJ1-3	-
CASSGLAGVNNEQFF	TGTGCCAGCAGTGGACTAGCGGGGGTAAACAATGAGCAGTTCTTC	TRBV6-1	TRBD2	TRBJ2-1	-
CASSPRGPAELFF	TGTGCCAGTAGTCCCCGGGGCCCGGCGGAGCTGTTTTTT	TRBV19	-	TRBJ2-2	-
CASSLRGSWTDGYTF	TGTGCCAGCAGTTTGCGGGGTTCATGGACGGATGGCTACACCTTC	TRBV27	-	TRBJ1-2	few
CASSPQGDAGYTF	TGTGCCAGCAGCCCACAGGGGGATGCTGGCTACACCTTC	TRBV6-5	TRBD1	TRBJ1-2	once
CATDSTGSGANVLTF	TGTGCCACTGACTCAACGGGTTCTGGGGCCAACGTCCTGACTTTC	TRBV6-5	-	TRBJ2-6	-
CASTPGPGEGYEQYF	TGTGCCAGCACCCCTGGGCCGGGGGAGGGCTACGAGCAGTACTTC	TRBV5-5	TRBD2	TRBJ2-7	-
CASSSLLGQGFYNEQFF	TGTGCCAGCAGCTCCCTATTGGGACAGGGTTTCTACAATGAGCAGTTCTTC	TRBV7-9	TRBD1	TRBJ2-1	once
CASTPEAAIAFF	TGTGCCAGCACACCCGAGGCTGCGATAGCTTTCTTT	TRBV2	-	TRBJ1-1	once
CASSSLDSSGNTIYF	TGTGCCAGCAGCTCCCTGGACAGCTCTGGAAACACCATATATTTT	TRBV5-4	-	TRBJ1-3	-
CASSITPRQLNTEAFF	TGTGCCAGTAGTATTACCCCCCGGCAGTTGAACACTGAAGCTTTCTTT	TRBV19	-	TRBJ1-1	-
CASSLDVAGSPYEQYF	TGTGCCAGCAGCTTAGATGTAGCGGGCAGCCCCTACGAGCAGTACTTC	TRBV7-9	TRBD2	TRBJ2-7	-
CASGRYTF	TGTGCCAGCGGTCGTTACACCTTC	TRBV28	-	TRBJ1-2	-
CASRGPGQPAFF	TGTGCCAGCAGGGGTCCGGGACAGCCAGCTTTCTTT	TRBV5-4	TRBD1	TRBJ1-1	once